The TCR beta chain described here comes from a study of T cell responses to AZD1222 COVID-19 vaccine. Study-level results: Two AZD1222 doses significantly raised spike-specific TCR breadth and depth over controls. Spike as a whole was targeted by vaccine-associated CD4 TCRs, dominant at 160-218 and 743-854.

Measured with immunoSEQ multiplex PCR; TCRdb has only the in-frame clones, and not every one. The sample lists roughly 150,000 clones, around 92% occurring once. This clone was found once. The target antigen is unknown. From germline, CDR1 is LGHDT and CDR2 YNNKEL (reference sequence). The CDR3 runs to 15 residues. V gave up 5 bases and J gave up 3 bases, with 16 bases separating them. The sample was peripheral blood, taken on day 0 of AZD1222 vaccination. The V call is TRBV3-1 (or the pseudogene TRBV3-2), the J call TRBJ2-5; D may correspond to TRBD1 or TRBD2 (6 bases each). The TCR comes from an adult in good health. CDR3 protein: CASSARVGGKETQYF. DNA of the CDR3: TGTGCCAGCAGCGCCCGGGTAGGGGGGAAAGAGACCCAGTACTTC.